A selection of T cell receptor beta chains follows, all from one sample in a study of blood T cell repertoires in COVID-19. The protocol was immunoSEQ multiplex PCR, while the TCRdb copy is restricted to in-frame clones and leaves out a portion. The table records about 180,000 clones, about four fifths of them present only once. The sequenced material came from PBMCs or T cells enriched from blood (not recorded which). The receptors shown here come from a man in his 60s who had recovered from COVID-19. Both conserved end residues are part of each CDR3. The D gene is left open where the match is weak. Part of the rows lack a size; the others show once, few, many or a class for expanded clones.

. TRBJ1-3 TRBV15 . TGTGCCACCAGCAGAATGCCCCCAGGGGACCCTGGAAACACCATATATTTT CATSRMPPGDPGNTIYF
. TRBJ1-1 TRBV3-1/TRBV3-2 . TGTGCCAGCAGCCAAGGTGGCATGGGCAGAGAGAACACTGAAGCTTTCTTT CASSQGGMGRENTEAFF
. TRBJ2-5 TRBV28 . TGTGCCAGCAGTACGGCGGGGCCAGAGACCCAGTACTTC CASSTAGPETQYF
. TRBJ1-4 TRBV27 . TGTGCCAGCAGGCGAAACAGGAACAATGAAAAACTGTTTTTT CASRRNRNNEKLFF
. TRBJ2-7 TRBV11-3 . TGTGCCAGCAGCTTAGGGGGGCTGGAGCAGTACTTC CASSLGGLEQYF
. TRBJ1-6 TRBV28 TRBD1 TGTGCCAGCAGTTTCATAACTACAGGGGGCCGGGCACCCCTCCACTTT CASSFITTGGRAPLHF
. TRBJ2-3 TRBV11-2 TRBD2 TGTGCCAGCAGCCCCGGGACTAGCGGTGTAATAGATACGCAGTATTTT CASSPGTSGVIDTQYF
. TRBJ2-3 TRBV7-3 . TGTGCCAGCAGCTTAATGGCTAGCGATATGCAGTATTTT CASSLMASDMQYF
. TRBJ2-1 TRBV25-1 TRBD2 TGTGCCAGCAGTTTAGCGGGAGGTTACAATGAGCAGTTCTTC CASSLAGGYNEQFF
. TRBJ2-7 TRBV5-1 TRBD2 TGCGCCAGCAGCCCTAGCGGGGCCTCCTACGAGCAGTACTTC CASSPSGASYEQYF
. TRBJ2-3 TRBV5-1 . TGCGCCAGCAGCTTGACACAGCTCATCCCCACAGATACGCAGTATTTT CASSLTQLIPTDTQYF
. TRBJ2-3 TRBV7-6 TRBD1 TGTGCCAGCTTGACAGGGGTAGGGGGAACAGATACGCAGTATTTT CASLTGVGGTDTQYF
. TRBJ1-4 TRBV28 . TGTGCCAGCAGTTCTGGACAGAGGGAAAATGAAAAACTGTTTTTT CASSSGQRENEKLFF
. TRBJ2-1 TRBV5-1 . TGCGCCAGCAGCTTGACTAGCCCAGTCGTCAATGAGCAGTTCTTC CASSLTSPVVNEQFF
. TRBJ1-3 TRBV30 . TGTGCCTGGAGTGCGGGAGCCCACTCTGGAAACACCATATATTTT CAWSAGAHSGNTIYF
once TRBJ1-2 TRBV15 . TGTGCCACCAGCAGAATGGGCAGCCCTAACTATGGCTACACCTTC CATSRMGSPNYGYTF
. TRBJ2-5 TRBV5-1 TRBD2 TGCGCCAGCAGCCTGACCGGGACTAGCGGGAGCGGAGGCCAAGAGACCCAGTACTTC CASSLTGTSGSGGQETQYF